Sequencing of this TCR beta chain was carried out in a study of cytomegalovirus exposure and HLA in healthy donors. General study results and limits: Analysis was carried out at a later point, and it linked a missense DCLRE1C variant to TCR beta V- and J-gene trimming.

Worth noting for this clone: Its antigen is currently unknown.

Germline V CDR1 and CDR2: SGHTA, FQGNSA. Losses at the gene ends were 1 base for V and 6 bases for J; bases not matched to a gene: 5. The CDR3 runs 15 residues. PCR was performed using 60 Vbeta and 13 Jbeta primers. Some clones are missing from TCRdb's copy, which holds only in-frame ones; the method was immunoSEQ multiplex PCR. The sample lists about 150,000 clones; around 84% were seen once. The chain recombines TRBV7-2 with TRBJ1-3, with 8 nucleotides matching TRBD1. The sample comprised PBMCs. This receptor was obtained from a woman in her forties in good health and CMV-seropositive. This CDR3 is CASSLGGTGANTIYF. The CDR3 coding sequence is TGTGCCAGCAGCTTAGGGGGGACAGGTGCAAACACCATATATTTT.